This TCR beta chain is from a study of CD8 T cells in Susac syndrome (dated by TCRdb to 2018 to 2020). Study-level background: Repertoire sequencing was used to test whether CD8+ T cell activation and differentiation in Susac syndrome was antigen driven.

Concerning this clonotype itself: Its antigen has not been determined. Qualities for individual bases were not recorded, and no much larger clone is one base off.

The paper as a whole reports these results and caveats: The number of individuals in the TCR sequencing and HLA analysis was acknowledged as relatively small.

Peripheral blood CD8+ and CD4+ T cells from healthy donors, Susac syndrome patients and multiple sclerosis patients were profiled using high-throughput TCR beta sequencing. Healthy donors were included as age- and sex-matched controls. CD8+ TEMRA cells were enriched by FACS, while bulk CD8+ and CD4+ T cells were purified by magnetic negative isolation. Blood was collected in EDTA tubes and processed within 24 hours, with PBMCs isolated through density gradient centrifugation. PBMCs destined for TCR sequencing were cryopreserved in liquid nitrogen and later thawed in a 37 °C water bath. The sorted or isolated CD4+, CD8+ and CD8+ TEMRA cells reached a purity of at least 90%. The germline V gene encodes CDR1 GTSNPN and CDR2 SVGIG (reference sequence). From the cysteine up to the phenylalanine, the CDR3 has a length of 14 residues. The kept DNA is CDR3 alone, 42 bases in frame from the first base. The germline ends are 15 bases apart after V is trimmed by 0 bases and J by 7 bases.

RNA was extracted using the RNeasy kit, and about 0.45 to 1 ug of the RNA was reverse transcribed with random hexamers. The immunoSEQ multiplex PCR assay, which covers 54 Vbeta and 13 Jbeta segments, was used to amplify TCR beta CDR3 regions. PCR amplification bias was corrected using a synthetic template baseline for primer optimization and computational correction. In the authors' own workflow: Only productive sequences were kept, with reads annotated to V, D and J genes according to IMGT and analyzed in immunoSEQ Analyzer. Clonality was computed as one minus Shannon entropy normalized by log2 of the number of productive unique sequences. Public and private clones were assessed among the 100 most prevalent clones of each patient and control. A clone was defined as Susac-specific if it was absent from the healthy and MS cohorts, from some 1,100 published viral clones and from other ImmuneACCESS disease sequences. Using fastp trimming at Q25 and MiXCR clonotype assembly, TCRdb reanalyzed the public sequencing data and kept in-frame beta chains. Each record represents a unique CDR3 protein, reported with the most common genes and DNA among its rows. The V and J calls reflect TCRdb's pipeline rather than the authors' work. The sample includes fewer than 150,000 distinct CDR3 sequences, with nearly 95% observed a single time. More than 0.095% of the sample lies in the top ten.

Recombination joined TRBV30 with TRBJ1-1; no confident D gene assignment can be made. This TCR derives from a human donor in good health. Sequenced sample: CD4+ T cells from PBMCs. The DNA sequence follows: TGTGCCTGGAGTGTTAAACAGATGGGCCGTGAAGCTTTCTTT. This sequence encodes CAWSVKQMGREAFF. Full variable domain (CDR3 extended with the reference TRBV30 and TRBJ1-1 proteins): SQTIHQWPATLVQPVGSPLSLECTVEGTSNPNLYWYRQAAGRGLQLLFYSVGIGQISSEVPQNLSASRPQDRQFILSSKKLLLSDSGFYLCAWSVKQMGREAFFGQGTRLTVV.